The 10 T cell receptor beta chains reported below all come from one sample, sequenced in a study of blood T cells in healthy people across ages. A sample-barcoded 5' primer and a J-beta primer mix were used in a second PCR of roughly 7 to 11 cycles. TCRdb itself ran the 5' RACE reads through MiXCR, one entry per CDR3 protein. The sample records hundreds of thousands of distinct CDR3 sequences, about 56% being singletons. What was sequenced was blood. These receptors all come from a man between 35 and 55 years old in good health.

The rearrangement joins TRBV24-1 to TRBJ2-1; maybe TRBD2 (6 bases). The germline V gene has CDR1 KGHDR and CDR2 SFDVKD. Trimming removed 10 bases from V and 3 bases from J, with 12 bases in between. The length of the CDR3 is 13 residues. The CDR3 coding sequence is TGTGCCACAGGCGGGGCCAGCTACAATGAGCAGTTCTTC. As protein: CATGGASYNEQFF.

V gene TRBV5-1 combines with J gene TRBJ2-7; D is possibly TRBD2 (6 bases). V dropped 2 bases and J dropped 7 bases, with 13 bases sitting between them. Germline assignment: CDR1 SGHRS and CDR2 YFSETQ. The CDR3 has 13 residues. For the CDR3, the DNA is TGCGCCAGCAGCTTCAGGAGGGCCGAGGAGCAGTACTTC. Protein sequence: CASSFRRAEEQYF.

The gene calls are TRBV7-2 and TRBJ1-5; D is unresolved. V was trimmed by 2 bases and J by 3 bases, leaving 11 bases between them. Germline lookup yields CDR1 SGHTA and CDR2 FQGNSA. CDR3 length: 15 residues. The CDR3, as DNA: TGTGCCAGCAGCTTATCTGCAGTCAACAATCAGCCCCAGCATTTT. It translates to CASSLSAVNNQPQHF.

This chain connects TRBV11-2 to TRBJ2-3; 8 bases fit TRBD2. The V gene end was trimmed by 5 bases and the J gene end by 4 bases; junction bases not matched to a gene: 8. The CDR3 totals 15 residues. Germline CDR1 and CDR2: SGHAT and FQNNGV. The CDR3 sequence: CASSLLGGAADTQYF. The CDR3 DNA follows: TGTGCCAGCAGCCTACTCGGGGGGGCAGCAGATACGCAGTATTTT.

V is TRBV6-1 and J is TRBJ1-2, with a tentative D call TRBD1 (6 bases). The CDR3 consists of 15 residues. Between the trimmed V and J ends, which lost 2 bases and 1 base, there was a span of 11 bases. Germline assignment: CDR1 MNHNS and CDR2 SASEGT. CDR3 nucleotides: TGTGCCAGCAGTGAAATCCAGGGGAGTAACTATGGCTACACCTTC. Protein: CASSEIQGSNYGYTF.

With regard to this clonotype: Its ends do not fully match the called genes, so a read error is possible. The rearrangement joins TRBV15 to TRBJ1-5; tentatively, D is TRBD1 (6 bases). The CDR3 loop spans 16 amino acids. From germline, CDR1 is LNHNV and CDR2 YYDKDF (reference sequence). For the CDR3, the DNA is TGTGTCACCAGCGGGGGACAAATGGGGAGCAATCAGCCCCAGCATTTT. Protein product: CVTSGGQMGSNQPQHF.

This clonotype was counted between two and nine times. DNA of the CDR3: TGCAGCGTCGGCGACAGGGTACAAACCTACAATGAGCAGTTCTTC. Encoded protein: CSVGDRVQTYNEQFF. The rearrangement links TRBV29-1 to TRBJ2-1, with 7 bases matching TRBD1. The CDR3 loop spans 15 amino acids. Trimming took 6 bases from V and 2 from J; bases not matched to a gene: 10. The V gene's germline CDR1 is SQVTM and CDR2 ANQGSEA.

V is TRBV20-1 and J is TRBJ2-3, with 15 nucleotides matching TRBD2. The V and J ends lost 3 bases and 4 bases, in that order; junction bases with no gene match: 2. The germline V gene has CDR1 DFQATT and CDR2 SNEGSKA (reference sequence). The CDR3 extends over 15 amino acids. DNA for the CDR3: TGCAGTGCTAGGGGACTAGCGGGAGGACCAGATACGCAGTATTTT. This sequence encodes CSARGLAGGPDTQYF.

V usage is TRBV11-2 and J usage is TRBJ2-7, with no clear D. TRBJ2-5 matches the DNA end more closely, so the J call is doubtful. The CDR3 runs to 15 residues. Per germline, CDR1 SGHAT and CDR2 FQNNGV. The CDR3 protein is CASSSGLRVSETQYF. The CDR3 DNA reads TGTGCCAGCAGCTCCGGCCTTAGGGTGTCTGAGACCCAGTACTTC.

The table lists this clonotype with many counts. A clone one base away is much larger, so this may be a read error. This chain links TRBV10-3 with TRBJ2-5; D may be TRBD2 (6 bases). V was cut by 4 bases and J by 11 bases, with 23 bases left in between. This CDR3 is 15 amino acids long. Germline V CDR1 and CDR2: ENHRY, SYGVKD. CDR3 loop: CAISAGTGQYNEQYF. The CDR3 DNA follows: TGTGCCATCAGTGCTGGGACTGGGCAATACAATGAGCAGTACTTC.